This record concerns one T cell receptor beta chain sequence. Its antigen is unknown. This record comes from a study of CXCR3-negative and CXCR3-positive naive CD8 T cells. The study, taken as a whole, reports: CD5 surface expression was similar among naive subsets, and TCR strength was estimated by inference from TRB CDR3 properties.

CDR1 is LGHNA and CDR2 is YNFKEQ in the germline V gene. The CDR3 runs to 15 residues. The TRB libraries of cDNA were built by UMI-labeled 5' RACE. TCRdb reprocessed the 5' RACE reads and stores each CDR3 protein as one record, lacking DNA. This table holds about 62,000 distinct CDR3 sequences. This chain joins TRBV4-2 and TRBJ2-1; the TCRdb D gene call, TRBD1, has no DNA to confirm it. The clonotype originates from a human donor in good health. Some clones in this sample may be carry-over from other donors' samples. Sequenced: naive CXCR3- CD8+ T cells from blood. The sample's subset: CD45RO-CCR7+CD27+CD95- naive CD8+ T cells lacking CXCR3 (TNR3-). CDR3 amino acids: CASCQGVGGYNEQFF.